These T cell receptor beta chains were read from a single sample in a study of blood T cells in healthy people across ages. A single record per CDR3 protein comes from TCRdb applying MiXCR to the 5' RACE reads. This repertoire shows under 1 million distinct CDR3 sequences, 40% to 50% found once; its top ten account for around 21%. What was sequenced was blood. All receptors come from a man aged 55 to 70 in good health. Each CDR3 is given with its conserved first and last residue. D genes are given only for firm matches. Clone sizes are given selectively: once, few, many, or a class where the clone is expanded.

cdr3_aa,cdr3_nt,d_call,clone_size,j_call,v_call
CASSFEIFSGQGIARPDQPQHF,TGTGCCAGCAGTTTTGAGATCTTCTCCGGACAGGGTATAGCGCGACCCGATCAGCCCCAGCATTTT,TRBD1,-,TRBJ1-5,TRBV12-3/TRBV12-4
CASSEAPRVGEQYF,TGTGCCAGCAGTGAAGCTCCCAGGGTGGGCGAGCAGTACTTC,-,-,TRBJ2-7,TRBV6-1
CASSESLYEQYF,TGTGCCAGCAGTGAATCTCTCTACGAGCAGTACTTC,-,-,TRBJ2-7,TRBV6-1
CASSQTATYEQYF,TGTGCCAGCAGTCAAACAGCGACCTACGAGCAGTACTTC,-,few,TRBJ2-7,TRBV6-2/TRBV6-3
CSVPKKRPRAQPWEQYF,TGCAGCGTTCCTAAGAAACGGCCCCGGGCCCAACCCTGGGAGCAGTACTTC,-,-,TRBJ2-7,TRBV29-1
CNASIRQGHFHGYTF,TGCAATGCTAGCATAAGACAGGGACATTTCCATGGCTACACCTTC,TRBD1,-,TRBJ1-2,TRBV20-1
CASSPGTGGEVQYF,TGTGCCAGCAGTCCTGGGACAGGGGGCGAGGTGCAGTACTTC,TRBD1,-,TRBJ2-7,TRBV6-6
CASSSTGRYGYTF,TGTGCCAGCAGCTCGACAGGGAGATATGGCTACACCTTC,TRBD1,few,TRBJ1-2,TRBV7-2
CSAGDLTAPGEQYF,TGCAGTGCAGGGGATTTGACAGCGCCTGGCGAGCAGTACTTC,-,-,TRBJ2-7,TRBV20-1
CASNRGLAGGIETQYF,TGCGCCAGCAACCGAGGACTAGCGGGGGGGATAGAGACCCAGTACTTC,TRBD2,few,TRBJ2-5,TRBV4-1
CASSESGTGGRYEQYF,TGCGCCAGCAGTGAGTCGGGGACAGGGGGGCGCTACGAGCAGTACTTC,TRBD1,-,TRBJ2-7,TRBV10-1
CASSEVTGGANEKLFF,TGTGCCAGCAGTGAGGTTACAGGGGGGGCTAATGAAAAACTGTTTTTT,TRBD1,-,TRBJ1-4,TRBV25-1
CTSSEGQNEQYF,TGTACCAGCAGTGAAGGGCAGAATGAGCAGTACTTC,-,-,TRBJ2-5,TRBV2
CATKESTKNIQYF,TGTGCCACCAAGGAGTCGACCAAAAACATTCAGTACTTC,-,-,TRBJ2-4,TRBV15
CASSQTPGLGDSPLHF,TGTGCCAGCAGTCAAACCCCGGGACTTGGGGATTCACCCCTCCACTTT,-,many,TRBJ1-6,TRBV6-6
CASSLGLPPDTQYF,TGTGCCAGCAGCTTAGGGCTCCCCCCAGATACGCAGTATTTT,-,few,TRBJ2-3,TRBV7-7
CASSFREVGTDTQYF,TGTGCCAGCAGCTTCAGGGAAGTCGGCACAGATACGCAGTATTTT,-,few,TRBJ2-3,TRBV7-9
CASSRGGGTDTEAFF,TGTGCCAGCAGCCGAGGAGGGGGCACGGACACTGAAGCTTTCTTT,TRBD1,-,TRBJ1-1,TRBV11-3
CAGREQGSTYNEQFF,TGTGCCGGCAGGGAACAGGGATCCACCTACAATGAGCAGTTCTTC,-,-,TRBJ2-1,TRBV6-2/TRBV6-3
CASSTTRYQPQHF,TGTGCCAGCAGCACGACACGATATCAGCCCCAGCATTTT,-,once,TRBJ1-5,TRBV3-1
CSAARTSTLYEQYF,TGCAGTGCTGCTAGGACTAGCACTCTCTACGAGCAGTACTTC,TRBD2,few,TRBJ2-7,TRBV20-1
CASSFASRSAQYF,TGTGCCAGCAGTTTTGCTAGCAGGAGTGCCCAGTACTTC,-,few,TRBJ2-5,TRBV12-3/TRBV12-4
CSATILPRTSESYNEQFF,TGCAGTGCTACTATCCTACCCCGGACTAGCGAGTCCTACAATGAGCAGTTCTTC,TRBD2,-,TRBJ2-1,TRBV20-1
CASSSQGNAQFF,TGTGCCAGCAGTTCCCAGGGAAATGCCCAGTTCTTC,-,-,TRBJ2-1,TRBV28
CSAREDSSNQPQHF,TGCAGTGCTAGGGAAGACAGTAGCAATCAGCCCCAGCATTTT,-,-,TRBJ1-5,TRBV20-1
CASSGRVVNEQYF,TGTGCTAGCAGCGGCAGGGTGGTCAACGAGCAGTACTTC,-,-,TRBJ2-7,TRBV7-7
CAWSRSYGYTF,TGTGCCTGGAGTCGTTCCTATGGCTACACCTTC,-,few,TRBJ1-2,TRBV30
CSVEETWAVGELFF,TGCAGCGTTGAAGAGACCTGGGCAGTCGGGGAGCTGTTTTTT,-,few,TRBJ2-2,TRBV29-1
CASSPPQGEHSNQPQHF,TGCGCCAGCAGCCCCCCCCAGGGGGAGCATAGCAATCAGCCCCAGCATTTT,TRBD1,few,TRBJ1-5,TRBV4-3
CASSPYFEDYNEQFF,TGTGCCAGCAGCCCTTACTTTGAAGACTACAATGAGCAGTTCTTC,-,-,TRBJ2-1,TRBV28
CASSIGGLDYGYTF,TGTGCCAGTAGTATAGGGGGGTTGGACTATGGCTACACCTTC,-,-,TRBJ1-2,TRBV19